One sample yielded the 5 T cell receptor beta chains listed below, sequenced in a study of OX40 agonist ivuxolimab in advanced cancers. Sequencing used immunoSEQ multiplex PCR; TCRdb keeps in-frame clones, though not all of them. The sample comprises tens of thousands of clones, around 85% of which are singletons, and 4.6% rests with the top ten. This specimen consisted of CD4+ or CD8+ T cells sorted from blood, obtained in a trial of the OX40 agonist ivuxolimab. The origin of the receptors is an adult with an advanced solid tumor such as melanoma, head and neck, liver or kidney cancer.

DNA for the CDR3: TGCGCCAGCAGTGGAAGCGGGGTGAGCTCCTACGAGCAGTACTTC. Translated, it gives CASSGSGVSSYEQYF. The V call is TRBV10-2, the J call TRBJ2-7; TRBD2 matches at 7 bases. V gave up 4 bases and J gave up 0 bases; unmatched junction bases: 6. CDR1 and CDR2 (germline): WSHSY, SAAADI. CDR3 length: 15 amino acids.

The chain uses TRBV6-6 and TRBJ2-6; D might be TRBD2 (5 bases). V was shortened by 7 bases and J by 7 bases, with 17 bases between the two germline ends. The CDR3 consists of 15 residues. Germline values: CDR1 MNHNY, CDR2 SVGAGI (reference sequence). The DNA of the CDR3 is TGTGCCAGCAACTTTGGGTGGGGAGATGCCAACGTCCTGACTTTC. The encoded protein is CASNFGWGDANVLTF.

The chain employs TRBV5-6 and TRBJ2-5; D not resolved. There are 14 residues in the CDR3. The germline V gene encodes CDR1 SGHDT and CDR2 YYEEEE. V was cut by 5 bases and J by 1 base, with 12 bases left in between. This CDR3 is CASRQGITQETQYF. The CDR3, as DNA: TGTGCCAGCAGACAAGGGATAACCCAAGAGACCCAGTACTTC.

The chain joins TRBV7-3 to TRBJ2-2, with 10 nucleotides matching TRBD2. The length of the CDR3 is 15 residues. With V trimmed by 5 bases and J by 3 bases, 3 bases remained unmatched. From germline, CDR1 is SGHTA and CDR2 FQGTGA. The CDR3 protein is CASSRTSGHTGELFF. CDR3 DNA: TGTGCCAGCAGCCGGACTAGCGGCCACACCGGGGAGCTGTTTTTT.

This chain connects TRBV16 to TRBJ2-7; D gene ambiguous. Trimming cost V 4 bases and J 1 base, with 2 bases left between them. Looked up from germline, CDR1 is KGHSY and CDR2 is FQNENV. The CDR3 covers 11 residues. In DNA, the CDR3 is TGTGCCAGCAGCCCTTCCTACGAGCAGTACTTC. It yields the protein CASSPSYEQYF.